The rows below give T cell receptor beta chains drawn from one sample of a study of T cell responses to AZD1222 COVID-19 vaccine. Produced via immunoSEQ multiplex PCR; TCRdb's table is partial and in-frame only. The sample lists 65,000 to 85,000 clones, 80% to 90% seen once, with about 20% in the top ten. This specimen was peripheral blood, taken on day 0 of AZD1222 vaccination. These receptors were taken from an adult in good health. CDR3s include the opening cysteine and the closing phenylalanine or tryptophan. Fields, in order: D gene, J gene, V gene, CDR3 protein, CDR3 DNA. A D gene is named only where the DNA matches it firmly.

d_gene: .; j_gene: TRBJ1-1; v_gene: TRBV12-3/TRBV12-4; CDR3aa: CASKKSVGEAFF; CDR3nt: TGTGCCAGCAAAAAATCGGTCGGTGAAGCTTTCTTT
d_gene: .; j_gene: TRBJ2-1; v_gene: TRBV30; CDR3aa: CAWSVGGQFRAEQFF; CDR3nt: TGTGCCTGGAGTGTCGGGGGGCAGTTCCGGGCTGAGCAGTTCTTC
d_gene: .; j_gene: TRBJ1-5; v_gene: TRBV28; CDR3aa: CASSSRALGGNQPQHF; CDR3nt: TGTGCCAGCAGTTCCCGGGCCTTAGGAGGCAATCAGCCCCAGCATTTT
d_gene: TRBD2; j_gene: TRBJ2-7; v_gene: TRBV5-1; CDR3aa: CASSPGTSPYEQYF; CDR3nt: TGCGCCAGCAGTCCCGGGACTAGCCCATACGAGCAGTACTTC
d_gene: .; j_gene: TRBJ1-2; v_gene: TRBV28; CDR3aa: CASSRDRGLPNYGYTF; CDR3nt: TGTGCCAGCAGCCGAGACCGTGGCCTCCCTAACTATGGCTACACCTTC
d_gene: TRBD1; j_gene: TRBJ1-6; v_gene: TRBV11-2; CDR3aa: CASSLESKGAAPSTPLHF; CDR3nt: TGTGCCAGCAGCTTAGAGTCAAAGGGGGCCGCACCTTCGACACCCCTCCACTTT
d_gene: .; j_gene: TRBJ2-7; v_gene: TRBV4-3; CDR3aa: CASSQDNRKAYEQYF; CDR3nt: TGCGCCAGCAGCCAAGATAACAGGAAAGCCTACGAGCAGTACTTC
d_gene: .; j_gene: TRBJ2-7; v_gene: TRBV28; CDR3aa: CASTHQGTREEQYF; CDR3nt: TGTGCCAGCACTCATCAGGGTACCCGGGAGGAGCAGTACTTC
d_gene: .; j_gene: TRBJ1-1; v_gene: TRBV18; CDR3aa: CASSSGAAANTEAFF; CDR3nt: TGTGCCAGCTCATCAGGGGCGGCGGCAAACACTGAAGCTTTCTTT
d_gene: .; j_gene: TRBJ1-2; v_gene: TRBV28; CDR3aa: CAITTGTSYGYTF; CDR3nt: TGTGCCATCACAACCGGGACGTCCTATGGCTACACCTTC
d_gene: TRBD2; j_gene: TRBJ2-7; v_gene: TRBV19; CDR3aa: CASSKLAGLYEQYF; CDR3nt: TGTGCCAGTAGTAAACTAGCGGGCCTCTACGAGCAGTACTTC
d_gene: .; j_gene: TRBJ1-2; v_gene: TRBV6-2/TRBV6-3; CDR3aa: CASSSGNYGYTF; CDR3nt: TGTGCCAGCAGTTCAGGGAACTATGGCTACACCTTC
d_gene: .; j_gene: TRBJ1-3; v_gene: TRBV9; CDR3aa: CASSVEGDAETIYF; CDR3nt: TGTGCCAGCAGCGTGGAGGGGGATGCGGAGACCATATATTTT
d_gene: .; j_gene: TRBJ2-1; v_gene: TRBV19; CDR3aa: CASTPGQLNEQFF; CDR3nt: TGTGCCAGTACCCCGGGGCAGTTGAATGAGCAGTTCTTC
d_gene: .; j_gene: TRBJ1-1; v_gene: TRBV2; CDR3aa: CASMYTEAFF; CDR3nt: TGTGCCAGCATGTACACTGAAGCTTTCTTT
d_gene: .; j_gene: TRBJ2-3; v_gene: TRBV19; CDR3aa: CASSLGEGVDTQYF; CDR3nt: TGTGCCAGTAGTCTGGGAGAGGGGGTGGATACGCAGTATTTT
d_gene: .; j_gene: TRBJ1-1; v_gene: TRBV15; CDR3aa: CATSRDLAAENTEAFF; CDR3nt: TGTGCCACCAGCAGAGATCTGGCTGCAGAGAACACTGAAGCTTTCTTT
d_gene: .; j_gene: TRBJ1-1; v_gene: TRBV4-1; CDR3aa: CASSQEFRNTEAFF; CDR3nt: TGCGCCAGCAGCCAAGAGTTCAGGAACACTGAAGCTTTCTTT
d_gene: .; j_gene: TRBJ2-2; v_gene: TRBV28; CDR3aa: CASSFQTNTGELFF; CDR3nt: TGTGCCAGCAGTTTCCAGACGAACACCGGGGAGCTGTTTTTT
d_gene: TRBD2; j_gene: TRBJ2-5; v_gene: TRBV4-2; CDR3aa: CASSQVSLAGGLETQYF; CDR3nt: TGTGCCAGCAGCCAAGTCTCCTTGGCGGGAGGGTTGGAGACCCAGTACTTC
d_gene: .; j_gene: TRBJ1-1; v_gene: TRBV5-1; CDR3aa: CASSLGQKNTEAFF; CDR3nt: TGCGCCAGCAGCTTGGGACAGAAGAACACTGAAGCTTTCTTT
d_gene: .; j_gene: TRBJ1-2; v_gene: TRBV28; CDR3aa: CASRIIGTGTNYGYTF; CDR3nt: TGTGCCAGCAGAATTATAGGAACAGGGACCAACTATGGCTACACCTTC
d_gene: .; j_gene: TRBJ1-1; v_gene: TRBV28; CDR3aa: CASSFVEVNTEAFF; CDR3nt: TGTGCCAGCAGTTTCGTAGAGGTGAACACTGAAGCTTTCTTT
d_gene: .; j_gene: TRBJ1-1; v_gene: TRBV6-5; CDR3aa: CASSSTGHNTEAFF; CDR3nt: TGTGCCAGCAGTTCCACCGGCCACAACACTGAAGCTTTCTTT
d_gene: TRBD1; j_gene: TRBJ1-1; v_gene: TRBV3-1/TRBV3-2; CDR3aa: CASSQGPGTGNTEAFF; CDR3nt: TGTGCCAGCAGCCAAGGGCCCGGGACAGGGAACACTGAAGCTTTCTTT